A single sample gave rise to the 4 T cell receptor beta chains below, sequenced in a study of T cell responses to AZD1222 COVID-19 vaccine. Repertoires were generated with immunoSEQ multiplex PCR, while TCRdb's copy carries only in-frame clones and drops some. The repertoire holds about 270,000 clones, with roughly 93% as singletons. This sample comprised peripheral blood, obtained 28 days after the second AZD1222 dose. All receptors come from an adult who received the AZD1222 COVID-19 vaccine.

Regarding this clone: Other DNA sequences in this specimen translate into the identical CDR3. CDR3 DNA: TGCAGTGCTCGGGGGGAGACCCAGTACTTC. It codes for CSARGETQYF. The chain joins TRBV20-1 to TRBJ2-5; D might be TRBD2 (6 bases). The CDR3 extends over 10 amino acids. Trimming pared 5 bases from V and 5 bases from J, leaving 6 bases between. From germline, CDR1 is DFQATT and CDR2 SNEGSKA (reference sequence).

Only one count was recorded for this clone. This chain connects TRBV4-1 to TRBJ2-1; D uncertain. Germline V gene lookup returns CDR1 MGHRA and CDR2 YSYEKL. V gave up 6 bases and J gave up 3 bases, with 9 bases separating them. This CDR3 spans 13 amino acids. The CDR3 loop reads CASRGSSYNEQFF. The CDR3 bases are TGCGCCAGCAGGGGCTCGAGCTACAATGAGCAGTTCTTC.

V usage is TRBV6-5 and J usage is TRBJ2-3; D possibly uses TRBD1 or TRBD2 (5 bases each). The V gene lost 6 bases and the J gene lost 2 bases, with 12 bases spanning the gap. CDR3 size: 14 residues. CDR1 and CDR2 (germline): MNHEY, SVGAGI. The CDR3 coding sequence is TGTGCCAGCAGCCGAGGGGTTCTCACAGATACGCAGTATTTT. It codes for CASSRGVLTDTQYF.

The rearrangement joins TRBV28 to TRBJ2-2; D call uncertain. Germline CDR1 MDHEN, CDR2 SYDVKM. CDR3 length: 11 residues. V lost 2 bases to trimming and J lost 10 bases, with 5 bases between them. The CDR3 DNA reads TGTGCCAGCAGTTTAACTCAGGAGCTGTTTTTT. It translates to CASSLTQELFF.